The T cell receptor (beta chain) described here comes from a study of CD8 T cells in Susac syndrome. RNA amounts of about 0.5 to 1 ug underwent reverse transcription with random hexamers. Via MiXCR, TCRdb re-called the immunoSEQ multiplex PCR reads, giving one row per CDR3 protein. The data show a few hundred thousand distinct CDR3 sequences, with around 95% seen just once and 0.07% to 0.09% held by the top ten. The clonotype comes from a human donor with multiple sclerosis. The specimen sequenced was CD4+ T cells from PBMCs.

The CDR3 sequence: CASSSDHQGAEAFF. The CDR3 DNA reads as TGTGCCAGCTCATCAGACCATCAGGGCGCTGAAGCTTTCTTT. This sequence joins TRBV18 and TRBJ1-1; TRBD1 is a possible D gene (5 bases). The CDR3 has 14 residues. V was cut by 5 bases and J by 6 bases, with 16 bases left in between. Per the germline V gene, CDR1 is KGHSH and CDR2 is LQKENI.